Listed below are T cell receptor beta chains from one sample, sequenced in a study of blood T cell repertoires in COVID-19. Repertoires were generated with immunoSEQ multiplex PCR, while TCRdb's copy carries only in-frame clones and drops some. Among some 130,000 clones listed, roughly 84% were seen once. The sample taken for sequencing was PBMCs or T cells enriched from blood (not recorded which). All receptors derive from a man aged 35 to 55 with acute COVID-19. Each CDR3 is given with its conserved first and last residue. A D gene is named only where the DNA matches it firmly. Rows give clone size only sometimes, using once, few, many, or a class for an expanded clone.

V gene: TRBV28; J gene: TRBJ1-1; D gene: -; clone size: -; CDR3 DNA: TGTGCCAGCAGTTCACTGGGTTTGGGGCCGAACACTGAAGCTTTCTTT; CDR3 protein: CASSSLGLGPNTEAFF
V gene: TRBV7-2; J gene: TRBJ1-1; D gene: -; clone size: -; CDR3 DNA: TGTGCCAGCACCTTTTCGGGAGGGTATACTGAAGCTTTCTTT; CDR3 protein: CASTFSGGYTEAFF
V gene: TRBV28; J gene: TRBJ2-3; D gene: TRBD2; clone size: -; CDR3 DNA: TGTGCCAGCAGTTTAAGTTTAGCGGGAGATGGCACAGATACGCAGTATTTT; CDR3 protein: CASSLSLAGDGTDTQYF
V gene: TRBV6-5; J gene: TRBJ1-1; D gene: TRBD1; clone size: once; CDR3 DNA: TGTGCCAGCACCACACTGGGACAGGGGGCTGAAGCTTTCTTT; CDR3 protein: CASTTLGQGAEAFF
V gene: TRBV28; J gene: TRBJ2-2; D gene: -; clone size: -; CDR3 DNA: TGTGCCAGCAGTTCCCAGTTGACCGGGGAGCTGTTTTTT; CDR3 protein: CASSSQLTGELFF
V gene: TRBV9; J gene: TRBJ2-5; D gene: TRBD1; clone size: -; CDR3 DNA: TGTGCCAGCAGCGTAGGGACAGGGGGCGGAGAGACCCAGTACTTC; CDR3 protein: CASSVGTGGGETQYF
V gene: TRBV7-2; J gene: TRBJ2-7; D gene: TRBD2; clone size: few; CDR3 DNA: TGTGCCAGCAGCCCCAGCGGGGGGAGCTCCTACGAGCAGTACTTC; CDR3 protein: CASSPSGGSSYEQYF
V gene: TRBV28; J gene: TRBJ2-7; D gene: -; clone size: few; CDR3 DNA: TGTGCCACCGATAGGGGGGGATACGAGCAGTACTTC; CDR3 protein: CATDRGGYEQYF
V gene: TRBV18; J gene: TRBJ1-1; D gene: TRBD1; clone size: -; CDR3 DNA: TGTGCCAGCTCACCGGGGACAGGGGGTAACACTGAAGCTTTCTTT; CDR3 protein: CASSPGTGGNTEAFF
V gene: TRBV30; J gene: TRBJ2-2; D gene: -; clone size: -; CDR3 DNA: TGTGCCTGGAGTGACCTATCTCCCGGGGAGCTGTTTTTT; CDR3 protein: CAWSDLSPGELFF
V gene: TRBV5-6; J gene: TRBJ1-1; D gene: -; clone size: -; CDR3 DNA: TGTGCCAGCAGCTTGGTGGGCCTTGAAGCTTTCTTT; CDR3 protein: CASSLVGLEAFF
V gene: TRBV29-1; J gene: TRBJ1-5; D gene: -; clone size: few; CDR3 DNA: TGCAGCGTTGCGGTATCAGGGGAAGTGCCCCAGCATTTT; CDR3 protein: CSVAVSGEVPQHF
V gene: TRBV14; J gene: TRBJ2-1; D gene: -; clone size: -; CDR3 DNA: TGTGCCAGCAGCCCCCGTAGGGGGACCAGTACCTACAATGAGCAGTTCTTC; CDR3 protein: CASSPRRGTSTYNEQFF
V gene: TRBV7-2; J gene: TRBJ2-7; D gene: -; clone size: once; CDR3 DNA: TGTGCCAGCAGCTTAATCGGGATTTCCTACGAGCAGTACTTC; CDR3 protein: CASSLIGISYEQYF
V gene: TRBV6-6; J gene: TRBJ2-7; D gene: -; clone size: -; CDR3 DNA: TGTGCCAGCAGTTACTCTTCAGGGGCGTCGTCTTACGAGCAGTACTTC; CDR3 protein: CASSYSSGASSYEQYF
V gene: TRBV10-2; J gene: TRBJ2-3; D gene: -; clone size: -; CDR3 DNA: TGCGCCAGCAAACCAAACGACAGAAGCACAGATACGCAGTATTTT; CDR3 protein: CASKPNDRSTDTQYF
V gene: TRBV2; J gene: TRBJ1-2; D gene: -; clone size: -; CDR3 DNA: TGTGCCAGCAGCGCCATATGGACTTCTGCTGGCTACACCTTC; CDR3 protein: CASSAIWTSAGYTF
V gene: TRBV7-2; J gene: TRBJ2-1; D gene: -; clone size: -; CDR3 DNA: TGTGCCAGCAGTTTAGGTCGGGGGTCCTACAATGAGCAGTTCTTC; CDR3 protein: CASSLGRGSYNEQFF
V gene: TRBV28; J gene: TRBJ1-1; D gene: -; clone size: -; CDR3 DNA: TGTGCCAGCAGTTTATTCGGGGTTGTCGTGAACACTGAAGCTTTCTTT; CDR3 protein: CASSLFGVVVNTEAFF
V gene: TRBV29-1; J gene: TRBJ1-2; D gene: -; clone size: -; CDR3 DNA: TGCAGCGTTGAGGCAGAGGATGGCTACACCTTC; CDR3 protein: CSVEAEDGYTF
V gene: TRBV11-2; J gene: TRBJ1-5; D gene: -; clone size: -; CDR3 DNA: TGTGCCAGCAGCTTAGAGAGAAATCAGCCCCAGCATTTT; CDR3 protein: CASSLERNQPQHF
V gene: TRBV14; J gene: TRBJ2-3; D gene: TRBD2; clone size: many; CDR3 DNA: TGTGCCAGCAGCCTACTTACTAGCGGATTGGGCACAGATACGCAGTATTTT; CDR3 protein: CASSLLTSGLGTDTQYF
V gene: TRBV18; J gene: TRBJ1-1; D gene: -; clone size: -; CDR3 DNA: TGTGCCAGCTCACCGGACTGGGACACTGAAGCTTTCTTT; CDR3 protein: CASSPDWDTEAFF
V gene: TRBV3-1/TRBV3-2; J gene: TRBJ1-3; D gene: -; clone size: -; CDR3 DNA: TGTGCCAGCAGCCAAGAGGCCTCTGGAAACACCATATATTTT; CDR3 protein: CASSQEASGNTIYF
V gene: TRBV7-2; J gene: TRBJ2-2; D gene: -; clone size: -; CDR3 DNA: TGTGCCAGCAGCCGCGCCCCCTGGAACACCGGGGAGCTGTTTTTT; CDR3 protein: CASSRAPWNTGELFF
V gene: TRBV29-1; J gene: TRBJ2-7; D gene: TRBD2; clone size: few; CDR3 DNA: TGCAGCGTTAAACCGGGGGGTTACGAGCAGTACTTC; CDR3 protein: CSVKPGGYEQYF
V gene: TRBV5-8; J gene: TRBJ1-1; D gene: -; clone size: -; CDR3 DNA: TGTGCCAGCAGCCACCTTATAGGGGCACGTACTGAAGCTTTCTTT; CDR3 protein: CASSHLIGARTEAFF
V gene: TRBV3-1/TRBV3-2; J gene: TRBJ1-2; D gene: -; clone size: -; CDR3 DNA: TGTGCCAGCAGCCAAGAAGGGGGTTACTATGGCTACACCTTC; CDR3 protein: CASSQEGGYYGYTF
V gene: TRBV2; J gene: TRBJ1-2; D gene: -; clone size: -; CDR3 DNA: TGTGCCAGCACCTTGACCACCCGGCGGGGCTACACCTTC; CDR3 protein: CASTLTTRRGYTF
V gene: TRBV10-3; J gene: TRBJ2-5; D gene: -; clone size: -; CDR3 DNA: TGTGCCATCAGTGGAGGTATCCTCCAAGAGACCCAGTACTTC; CDR3 protein: CAISGGILQETQYF
V gene: TRBV21-1; J gene: TRBJ2-7; D gene: -; clone size: -; CDR3 DNA: TGTGCCAGCAGCAAAGGGGACAGGGACCCCCTCTACGAGCAGTACTTC; CDR3 protein: CASSKGDRDPLYEQYF
V gene: TRBV6-5; J gene: TRBJ2-7; D gene: TRBD2; clone size: -; CDR3 DNA: TGTGCCAGCAGTTCCGGGACTAGAGCCGAGCAGTACTTC; CDR3 protein: CASSSGTRAEQYF
V gene: TRBV28; J gene: TRBJ1-2; D gene: -; clone size: -; CDR3 DNA: TGTGCCAGCAGTTTCCCCCAGGGGGGCTACACCTTC; CDR3 protein: CASSFPQGGYTF
V gene: TRBV3-1/TRBV3-2; J gene: TRBJ2-5; D gene: TRBD2; clone size: -; CDR3 DNA: TGTGCCAGCAGCCCCTACTCTAGCGGGGTCGGGGCCCAGTACTTC; CDR3 protein: CASSPYSSGVGAQYF
V gene: TRBV9; J gene: TRBJ2-7; D gene: TRBD1; clone size: -; CDR3 DNA: TGTGCCAGCAGTGAGACAGGGACCTCGTTTGACGAGCAGTACTTC; CDR3 protein: CASSETGTSFDEQYF
V gene: TRBV30; J gene: TRBJ2-1; D gene: TRBD2; clone size: few; CDR3 DNA: TGTGCCTGGACCGTCGGGACTAGCGGTATAAATGAGCAGTTCTTC; CDR3 protein: CAWTVGTSGINEQFF
V gene: TRBV25-1; J gene: TRBJ1-3; D gene: -; clone size: -; CDR3 DNA: TGTGCCAGCAGTGACAGGGTTGGAAACACCATATATTTT; CDR3 protein: CASSDRVGNTIYF
V gene: TRBV10-3; J gene: TRBJ2-1; D gene: TRBD2; clone size: -; CDR3 DNA: TGTGCCATCAGTGAGTGGTTGGGTAGCGGGACCAATGAGCAGTTCTTC; CDR3 protein: CAISEWLGSGTNEQFF
V gene: TRBV28; J gene: TRBJ1-2; D gene: -; clone size: -; CDR3 DNA: TGTGCCAGCATATCTCCCGGGACTCAACAATGGAATGGCTACACCTTC; CDR3 protein: CASISPGTQQWNGYTF
V gene: TRBV4-3; J gene: TRBJ1-2; D gene: -; clone size: -; CDR3 DNA: TGCGCCAGCAGCCATGAGGGGGGGTATGGCTACACCTTC; CDR3 protein: CASSHEGGYGYTF
V gene: TRBV19; J gene: TRBJ2-2; D gene: -; clone size: -; CDR3 DNA: TGTGCCAGTAGTATCCCAGACACCGGGGAGCTGTTTTTT; CDR3 protein: CASSIPDTGELFF
V gene: TRBV6-1; J gene: TRBJ2-7; D gene: TRBD1; clone size: -; CDR3 DNA: TGTGCCAGCAGTGTTAGGACAGGGGGCTTCCCCTACGAGCAGTACTTC; CDR3 protein: CASSVRTGGFPYEQYF
V gene: TRBV2; J gene: TRBJ2-1; D gene: TRBD2; clone size: -; CDR3 DNA: TGTGCCAGCAGTGGGGTGCTAGCGGCCAACAATGAGCAGTTCTTC; CDR3 protein: CASSGVLAANNEQFF
V gene: TRBV7-2; J gene: TRBJ2-1; D gene: TRBD2; clone size: -; CDR3 DNA: TGTGCCAGCAGCCACCTACCCCCACTAGCGGGGGGCTCCTATGAGCAGTTCTTC; CDR3 protein: CASSHLPPLAGGSYEQFF
V gene: TRBV4-1; J gene: TRBJ1-1; D gene: TRBD1; clone size: -; CDR3 DNA: TGCGCCAGCAGCCAAGATAAGGGACAGGTGAACACTGAAGCTTTCTTT; CDR3 protein: CASSQDKGQVNTEAFF
V gene: TRBV2; J gene: TRBJ2-1; D gene: TRBD2; clone size: -; CDR3 DNA: TGTGCCACCCTACGGCGGGAGAACAATGAGCAGTTCTTC; CDR3 protein: CATLRRENNEQFF
V gene: TRBV30; J gene: TRBJ2-1; D gene: -; clone size: -; CDR3 DNA: TGTGCCTGGAGCTTTAATGACAATGAGCAGTTCTTC; CDR3 protein: CAWSFNDNEQFF
V gene: TRBV27; J gene: TRBJ2-1; D gene: TRBD2; clone size: many; CDR3 DNA: TGTGCCAGCAGTTTATTATCACTAGCGGGAGTACCGGGCAATGAGCAGTTCTTC; CDR3 protein: CASSLLSLAGVPGNEQFF
V gene: TRBV5-1; J gene: TRBJ1-2; D gene: TRBD1; clone size: -; CDR3 DNA: TGCGCCAGCAGCTTCCCAGGGGGCGCGGATGGCTACACCTTC; CDR3 protein: CASSFPGGADGYTF
V gene: TRBV5-4; J gene: TRBJ2-3; D gene: TRBD2; clone size: -; CDR3 DNA: TGTGCCAGCAGCCCCACTAGCGGGAGGAATCCTAGCACAGATACGCAGTATTTT; CDR3 protein: CASSPTSGRNPSTDTQYF